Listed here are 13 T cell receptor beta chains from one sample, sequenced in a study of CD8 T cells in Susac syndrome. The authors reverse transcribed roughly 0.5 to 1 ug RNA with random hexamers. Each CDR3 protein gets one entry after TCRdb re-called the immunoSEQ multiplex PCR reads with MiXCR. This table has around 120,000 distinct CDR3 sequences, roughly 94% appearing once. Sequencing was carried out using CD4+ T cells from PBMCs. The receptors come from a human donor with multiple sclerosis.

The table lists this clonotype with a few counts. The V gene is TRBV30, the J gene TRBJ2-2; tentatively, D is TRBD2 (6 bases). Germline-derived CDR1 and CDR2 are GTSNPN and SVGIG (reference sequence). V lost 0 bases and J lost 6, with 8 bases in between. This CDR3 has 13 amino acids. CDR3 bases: TGTGCCTGGAGTGTACTAGCCGCCGGGGAGCTGTTTTTT. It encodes CAWSVLAAGELFF.

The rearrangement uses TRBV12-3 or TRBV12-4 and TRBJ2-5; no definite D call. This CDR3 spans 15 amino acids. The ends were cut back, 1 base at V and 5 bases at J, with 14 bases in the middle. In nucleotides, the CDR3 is TGTGCCAGCAGTTTAGAGTCTAGTTGGGCGGAGACCCAGTACTTC. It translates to CASSLESSWAETQYF.

The CDR3 DNA reads as TGTGCCAGCAGCGGACAGCACATGAACACTGAAGCTTTCTTT. Protein product: CASSGQHMNTEAFF. The chain uses TRBV2 and TRBJ1-1; TRBD1 might be the D (6 bases). The CDR3 is made up of 14 amino acids. Germline CDR1 reads SNHLY; CDR2 reads FYNNEI. V gave up 6 bases and J gave up 0 bases, with 11 bases separating them.

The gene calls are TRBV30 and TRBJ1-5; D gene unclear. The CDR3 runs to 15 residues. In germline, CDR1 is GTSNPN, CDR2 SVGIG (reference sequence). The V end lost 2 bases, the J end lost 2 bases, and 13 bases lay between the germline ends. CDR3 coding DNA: TGTGCCTGGAGTTTTAAGCAAGTCGGCAATCAGCCCCAGCATTTT. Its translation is CAWSFKQVGNQPQHF.

The CDR3 here is CASSPTDRGRHQYF. The DNA of the CDR3 is TGTGCCAGCAGCCCAACCGACAGGGGCAGACACCAGTACTTC. V and J are TRBV5-6 and TRBJ2-7, with 8 bases fitting TRBD1. With 4 bases clipped from V and 10 bases from J, the junction kept 13 bases outside the gene matches. This CDR3 contains 14 residues. CDR1 is SGHDT and CDR2 is YYEEEE in the germline V gene.

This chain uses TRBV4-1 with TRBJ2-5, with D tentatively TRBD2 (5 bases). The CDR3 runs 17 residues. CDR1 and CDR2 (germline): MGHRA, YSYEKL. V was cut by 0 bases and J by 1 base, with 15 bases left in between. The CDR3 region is CASSQDPPGVLQETQYF. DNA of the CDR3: TGCGCCAGCAGCCAAGATCCCCCCGGGGTTCTCCAAGAGACCCAGTACTTC.

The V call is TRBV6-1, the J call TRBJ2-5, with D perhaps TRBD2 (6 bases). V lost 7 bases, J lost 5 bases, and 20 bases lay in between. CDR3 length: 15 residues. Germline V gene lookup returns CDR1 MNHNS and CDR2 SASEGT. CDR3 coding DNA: TGTGCCAGCACCCTTCGGAGTTTCGGAGGGGAGACCCAGTACTTC. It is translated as CASTLRSFGGETQYF.

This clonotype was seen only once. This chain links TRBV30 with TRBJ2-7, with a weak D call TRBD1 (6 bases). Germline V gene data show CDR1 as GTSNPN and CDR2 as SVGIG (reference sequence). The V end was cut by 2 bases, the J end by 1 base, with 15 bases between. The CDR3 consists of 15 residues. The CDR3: CAWSKKGQGSYEQYF. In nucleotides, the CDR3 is TGTGCCTGGAGTAAAAAGGGGCAGGGGTCCTACGAGCAGTACTTC. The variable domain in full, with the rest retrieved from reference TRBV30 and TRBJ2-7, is SQTIHQWPATLVQPVGSPLSLECTVEGTSNPNLYWYRQAAGRGLQLLFYSVGIGQISSEVPQNLSASRPQDRQFILSSKKLLLSDSGFYLCAWSKKGQGSYEQYFGPGTRLTVT.

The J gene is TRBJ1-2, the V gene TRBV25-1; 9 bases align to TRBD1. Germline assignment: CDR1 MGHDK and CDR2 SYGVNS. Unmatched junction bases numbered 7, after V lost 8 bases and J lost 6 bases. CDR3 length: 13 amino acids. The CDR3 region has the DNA TGTGCCAGCGAAAGGACAGGGGTAAATGGCTACACCTTC. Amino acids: CASERTGVNGYTF.

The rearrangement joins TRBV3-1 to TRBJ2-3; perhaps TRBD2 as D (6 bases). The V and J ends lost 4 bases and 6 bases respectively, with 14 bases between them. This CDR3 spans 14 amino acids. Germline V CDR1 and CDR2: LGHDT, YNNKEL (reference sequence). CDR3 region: CASSLIGSTDTQYF. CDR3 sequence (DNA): TGTGCCAGCAGCCTAATCGGGAGTACCGATACGCAGTATTTT.

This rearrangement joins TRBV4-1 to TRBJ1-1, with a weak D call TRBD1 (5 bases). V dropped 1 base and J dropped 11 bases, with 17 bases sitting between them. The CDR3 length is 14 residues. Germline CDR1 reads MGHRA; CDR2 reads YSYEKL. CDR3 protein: CASSQVVTAREAFF. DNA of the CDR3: TGCGCCAGCAGCCAAGTCGTGACAGCCCGCGAGGCTTTCTTT.

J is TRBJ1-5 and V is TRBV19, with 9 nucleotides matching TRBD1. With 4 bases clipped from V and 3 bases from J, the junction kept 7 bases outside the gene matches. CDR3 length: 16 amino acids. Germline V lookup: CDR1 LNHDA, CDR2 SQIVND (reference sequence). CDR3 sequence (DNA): TGTGCCAGTAGTAGTATGGGGGACAGGGTCAATCAGCCCCAGCATTTT. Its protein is CASSSMGDRVNQPQHF.

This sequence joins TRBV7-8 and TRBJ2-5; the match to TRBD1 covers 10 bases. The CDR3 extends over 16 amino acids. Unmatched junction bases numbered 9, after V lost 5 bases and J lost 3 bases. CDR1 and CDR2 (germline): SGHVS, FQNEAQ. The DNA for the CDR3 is TGTGCCAGCAGCCTTCGGACAGGGGGTTGGGAAGAGACCCAGTACTTC. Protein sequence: CASSLRTGGWEETQYF.